This TCR beta chain originates from a study of cytomegalovirus exposure and HLA in healthy donors. Overall study: A prior study identified just under 120 million unique TCR beta sequences from about 180 million T cells. In an early release, HLA-typed donors contributed 80 million to 95 million unique TCR sequences.

Turning to this clone: Its antigen is still unknown. Mismatch with germline at one junction end may stem from a read error.

The PCR made use of 60 Vbeta and 13 Jbeta primers. Repertoires were generated with immunoSEQ multiplex PCR, while TCRdb's copy carries only in-frame clones and drops some. The sample totals 100,000 to 150,000 clones. Germline loops: CDR1 SEHNR, CDR2 FQNEAQ (reference sequence). The CDR3 contains 11 residues. Study results and caveats: Later work showed greater clonal expansion in HLA-associated TCR beta chains than in equally common others. The study carried out a later analysis of TCR beta sequences. It associated some 18,000 of them with specific HLA alleles at a false discovery rate of 0.05.

The sequencing input was PBMCs. The source of this sequence is a woman aged 40 to 50 in good health and CMV-seronegative. This chain joins TRBV7-9 and TRBJ1-1, with D possibly matching TRBD1 (5 bases). CDR3 residues: CASGLQGEAFF. In DNA, the CDR3 is TGTGCCAGCGGCTTGCAGGGCGAGGCTTTCTTT.